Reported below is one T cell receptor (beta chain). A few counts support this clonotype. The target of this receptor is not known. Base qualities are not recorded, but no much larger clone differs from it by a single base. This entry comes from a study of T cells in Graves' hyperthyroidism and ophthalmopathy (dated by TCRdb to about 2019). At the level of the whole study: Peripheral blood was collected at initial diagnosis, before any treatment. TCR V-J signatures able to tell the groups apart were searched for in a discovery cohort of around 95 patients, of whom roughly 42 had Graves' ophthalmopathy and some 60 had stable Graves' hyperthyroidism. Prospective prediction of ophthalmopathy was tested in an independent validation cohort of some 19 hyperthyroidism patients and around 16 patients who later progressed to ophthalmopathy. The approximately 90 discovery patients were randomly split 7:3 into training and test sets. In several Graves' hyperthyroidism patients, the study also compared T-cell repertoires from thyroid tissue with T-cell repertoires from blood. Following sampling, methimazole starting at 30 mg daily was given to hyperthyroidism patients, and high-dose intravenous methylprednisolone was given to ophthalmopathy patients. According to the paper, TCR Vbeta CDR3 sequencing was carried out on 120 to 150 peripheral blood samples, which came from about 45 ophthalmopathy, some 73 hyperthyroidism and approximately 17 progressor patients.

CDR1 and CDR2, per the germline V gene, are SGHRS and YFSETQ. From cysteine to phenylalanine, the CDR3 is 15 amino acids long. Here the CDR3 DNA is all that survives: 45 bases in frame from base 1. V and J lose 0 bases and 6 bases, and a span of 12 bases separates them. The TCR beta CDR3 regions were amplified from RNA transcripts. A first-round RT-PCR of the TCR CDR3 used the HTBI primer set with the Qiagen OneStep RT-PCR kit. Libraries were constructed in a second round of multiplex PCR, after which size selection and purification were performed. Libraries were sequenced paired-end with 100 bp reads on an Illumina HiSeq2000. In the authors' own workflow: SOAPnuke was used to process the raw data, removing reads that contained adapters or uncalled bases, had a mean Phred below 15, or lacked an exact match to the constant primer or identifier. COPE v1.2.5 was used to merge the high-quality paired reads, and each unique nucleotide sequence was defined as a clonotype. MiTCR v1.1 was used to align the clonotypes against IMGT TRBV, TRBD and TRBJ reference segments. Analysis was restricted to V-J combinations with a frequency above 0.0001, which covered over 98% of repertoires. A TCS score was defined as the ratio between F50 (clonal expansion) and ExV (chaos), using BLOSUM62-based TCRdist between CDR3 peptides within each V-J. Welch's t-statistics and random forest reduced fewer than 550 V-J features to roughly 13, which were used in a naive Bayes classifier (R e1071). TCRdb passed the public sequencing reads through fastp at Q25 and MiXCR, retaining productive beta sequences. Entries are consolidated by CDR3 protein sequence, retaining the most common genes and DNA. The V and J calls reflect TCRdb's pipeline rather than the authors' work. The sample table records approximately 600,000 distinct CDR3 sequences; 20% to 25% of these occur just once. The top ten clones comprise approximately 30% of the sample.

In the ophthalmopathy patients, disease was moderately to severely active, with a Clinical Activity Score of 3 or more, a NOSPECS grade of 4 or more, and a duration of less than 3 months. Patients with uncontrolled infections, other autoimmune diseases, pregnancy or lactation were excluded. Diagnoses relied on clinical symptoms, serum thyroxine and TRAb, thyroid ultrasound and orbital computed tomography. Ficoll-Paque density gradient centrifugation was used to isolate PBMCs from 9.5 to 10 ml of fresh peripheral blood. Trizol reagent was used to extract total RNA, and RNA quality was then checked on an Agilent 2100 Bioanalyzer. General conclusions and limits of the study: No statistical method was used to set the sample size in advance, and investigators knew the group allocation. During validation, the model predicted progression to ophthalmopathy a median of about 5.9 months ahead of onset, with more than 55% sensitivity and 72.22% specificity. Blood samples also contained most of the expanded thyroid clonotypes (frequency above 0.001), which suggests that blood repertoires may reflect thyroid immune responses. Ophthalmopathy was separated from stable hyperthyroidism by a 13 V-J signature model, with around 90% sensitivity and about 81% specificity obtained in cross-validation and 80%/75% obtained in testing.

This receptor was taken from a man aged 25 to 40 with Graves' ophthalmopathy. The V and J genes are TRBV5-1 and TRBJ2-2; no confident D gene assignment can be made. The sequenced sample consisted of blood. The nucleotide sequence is TGCGCCAGCAGCTTGGACGGCCTCCTATCCGGGGAGCTGTTTTTT. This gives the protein CASSLDGLLSGELFF.